Listed below are T cell receptor beta chains from one sample, sequenced in a study of T-cell memory formation after mild COVID-19. TCRdb re-derived calls from the 5' RACE reads in MiXCR, one entry per CDR3 protein. The table shows 550,000 to 650,000 distinct CDR3 sequences, with roughly 17% occurring only once. Material: PBMCs or a T cell subset sorted from them (not recorded which). The receptor source for this set is an adult woman who had mild COVID-19 (a few samples of this study predate the infection). Cell type and time point are not known. Each CDR3 is given with its conserved first and last residue. A D gene is named only where the DNA matches it firmly. Expanded clones get a size class; other rows say once, few or many, or leave the size out.

V	size	J	D	CDR3	DNA
TRBV7-9	few	TRBJ2-5	TRBD1	CASSSPGTGVRETQYF	TGTGCCAGCAGCTCGCCCGGGACAGGGGTTCGGGAGACCCAGTACTTC
TRBV7-9	many	TRBJ2-3	TRBD2	CASSPRGLAASTDTQYF	TGTGCCAGCAGCCCGCGGGGACTAGCGGCTAGCACAGATACGCAGTATTTT
TRBV7-2	few	TRBJ2-3	TRBD2	CASQLAGHTDTQYF	TGTGCCAGCCAACTAGCGGGCCACACAGATACGCAGTATTTT
TRBV6-5	.	TRBJ2-7	TRBD1	CASSYTLPSGQTPYEQYF	TGTGCCAGCAGTTACACCCTACCTTCGGGACAGACCCCCTACGAGCAGTACTTC
TRBV7-9	few	TRBJ2-2	.	CASSFTRGGELFF	TGTGCCAGCAGCTTTACCAGGGGTGGGGAGCTGTTTTTT
TRBV6-5	.	TRBJ2-7	.	CASSRTTGGAYEQYF	TGTGCCAGCAGTAGAACTACAGGGGGGGCCTACGAGCAGTACTTC
TRBV5-8	.	TRBJ1-3	.	CASSLGSRGYGNTIYF	TGTGCCAGCAGCTTAGGCAGCAGGGGATATGGAAACACCATATATTTT
TRBV29-1	few	TRBJ2-7	TRBD1	CSVEASGQASYEQYF	TGCAGCGTTGAAGCCTCGGGACAGGCCAGCTACGAGCAGTACTTC
TRBV11-3	.	TRBJ2-1	TRBD2	CASSLTARGVRLAGPYNEQFF	TGTGCCAGCAGCTTAACCGCCCGTGGGGTCCGACTAGCGGGACCGTACAATGAGCAGTTCTTC
TRBV7-2	many	TRBJ2-1	.	CASSFRQTYNEQFF	TGTGCCAGCAGCTTCAGGCAGACCTACAATGAGCAGTTCTTC
TRBV29-1	few	TRBJ1-1	TRBD1	CSAQQGRNTEAFF	TGCAGCGCACAACAGGGGAGGAACACTGAAGCTTTCTTT
TRBV7-9	.	TRBJ1-6	.	CASSLGPGLDNSPLHF	TGTGCCAGCAGCTTAGGCCCAGGACTCGATAATTCACCCCTCCACTTT
TRBV12-3/TRBV12-4	few	TRBJ2-1	.	CASILPGFDEQFF	TGTGCCAGCATTCTCCCAGGGTTCGATGAGCAGTTCTTC
TRBV4-3	.	TRBJ2-1	TRBD2	CASSQAPAGVYNEQFF	TGCGCCAGCAGCCAAGCTCCCGCGGGGGTCTACAATGAGCAGTTCTTC
TRBV29-1	.	TRBJ1-2	.	CSGESTNYGYTF	TGCAGCGGAGAGAGTACTAACTATGGCTACACCTTC
TRBV27	.	TRBJ1-6	TRBD1	CASSWDRGRSPLHF	TGTGCCAGCTCCTGGGACAGGGGTCGATCACCCCTCCACTTT
TRBV18	.	TRBJ2-5	.	CATESVEETQYF	TGTGCCACGGAGTCCGTTGAAGAGACCCAGTACTTC
TRBV30	few	TRBJ1-5	.	CAWTSGYNQPQHF	TGTGCCTGGACCTCAGGGTACAATCAGCCCCAGCATTTT
TRBV28	few	TRBJ1-1	.	CASVMNTEAFF	TGTGCCAGCGTGATGAACACTGAAGCTTTCTTT
TRBV10-3	many	TRBJ2-7	TRBD2	CAISEDGRAGYEQYF	TGTGCCATCAGTGAGGACGGGAGGGCCGGTTACGAGCAGTACTTC
TRBV2	few	TRBJ2-2	.	CASRFEPGPMSGELFF	TGTGCCAGCAGGTTCGAGCCGGGGCCGATGTCTGGGGAGCTGTTTTTT
TRBV5-1	few	TRBJ2-7	.	CASSEGFLNEQYF	TGCGCCAGCAGCGAGGGGTTCCTAAACGAGCAGTACTTC
TRBV7-9	.	TRBJ1-2	.	CASSKQGRTFSNYGYTF	TGTGCCAGCAGCAAACAGGGCCGAACCTTCTCTAACTATGGCTACACCTTC
TRBV7-2	many	TRBJ2-1	TRBD2	CASSVSGSSYNEQFF	TGTGCCAGCAGCGTTAGCGGGAGCTCCTACAATGAGCAGTTCTTC
TRBV11-3	.	TRBJ2-7	.	CASSLGSRVIESYEQYF	TGTGCCAGCAGCTTAGGGAGCAGGGTGATCGAGTCCTACGAGCAGTACTTC
TRBV19	few	TRBJ2-7	TRBD1	CASSPWLGTGPSYEQYF	TGTGCCAGTAGTCCTTGGCTCGGGACAGGGCCCTCCTACGAGCAGTACTTC
TRBV3-1	few	TRBJ2-7	.	CASSQAALPFEQYF	TGTGCCAGCAGCCAAGCGGCTTTACCCTTCGAGCAGTACTTC
TRBV3-1	.	TRBJ1-1	TRBD1	CASSQGTGGEAFF	TGTGCCAGCAGCCAAGGGACAGGGGGCGAAGCTTTCTTT
TRBV24-1	.	TRBJ1-1	.	CATSASGKTEAFF	TGTGCCACCAGTGCCTCGGGCAAAACTGAAGCTTTCTTT
TRBV25-1	.	TRBJ2-5	TRBD2	CASSPFTGTSGAGETQYF	TGTGCCAGCAGTCCCTTTACCGGGACTAGCGGGGCAGGGGAGACCCAGTACTTC
TRBV12-3/TRBV12-4	.	TRBJ2-1	TRBD2	CASSLRTSLTYNEQFF	TGTGCCAGCAGTCTCCGGACTAGCCTGACCTACAATGAGCAGTTCTTC
TRBV7-9	few	TRBJ2-3	.	CASSPRQRSRTDTQYF	TGTGCCAGCAGCCCACGGCAGAGGAGCCGCACAGATACGCAGTATTTT
TRBV9	few	TRBJ1-1	.	CASSVGSGALEAFF	TGTGCCAGCAGCGTAGGGTCGGGGGCCCTTGAGGCTTTCTTT
TRBV6-1	few	TRBJ1-1	.	CASSEMEGGTEAFF	TGTGCCAGCAGTGAAATGGAGGGAGGAACTGAAGCTTTCTTT
TRBV20-1	.	TRBJ2-3	.	CSAPDQFTDTQYF	TGCAGTGCTCCAGACCAATTCACAGATACGCAGTATTTT
TRBV6-5	few	TRBJ1-5	.	CASSYSGVGQPQHF	TGTGCCAGCAGTTACTCAGGGGTGGGTCAGCCCCAGCATTTT
TRBV7-9	few	TRBJ2-1	TRBD1	CASSLGMGQGYNEQFF	TGTGCCAGCAGCTTAGGAATGGGACAGGGCTACAATGAGCAGTTCTTC
TRBV15	.	TRBJ1-5	.	CATSPGPPEPQHF	TGTGCCACCAGCCCGGGACCCCCTGAGCCCCAGCATTTT
TRBV19	few	TRBJ2-6	.	CASSYGPLISGANVLTF	TGTGCCAGTAGTTATGGACCGCTAATCTCTGGGGCCAACGTCCTGACTTTC
TRBV6-2/TRBV6-3	.	TRBJ2-7	TRBD1	CASSKGAPSYEQYF	TGTGCCAGCAGTAAGGGGGCTCCCTCCTACGAGCAGTACTTC
TRBV21-1	few	TRBJ2-5	.	CASSKERDQETQYF	TGTGCCAGCAGCAAGGAGAGGGACCAAGAGACCCAGTACTTC
TRBV12-3/TRBV12-4	few	TRBJ2-1	TRBD2	CASRGTSGGEQFF	TGTGCCAGCAGGGGGACTAGCGGGGGTGAGCAGTTCTTC
TRBV6-2/TRBV6-3	few	TRBJ1-5	.	CASTYKGNQPQHF	TGTGCCAGCACCTATAAGGGGAATCAGCCCCAGCATTTT
TRBV27	.	TRBJ2-1	TRBD2	CASSPLLGLAYNEQFF	TGTGCCAGCAGTCCCCTACTGGGACTAGCTTACAATGAGCAGTTCTTC
TRBV7-3	.	TRBJ2-3	TRBD1	CASSQGRTGRTDTQYF	TGTGCCAGCAGCCAAGGTCGGACAGGGCGCACAGATACGCAGTATTTT
TRBV18	few	TRBJ1-4	.	CASSPVSGTNEKLFF	TGTGCCAGCTCACCAGTATCGGGAACTAATGAAAAACTGTTTTTT
TRBV3-1	few	TRBJ1-2	.	CASSRGHPVYGYTF	TGTGCCAGCAGCCGAGGACATCCTGTCTATGGCTACACCTTC
TRBV12-3/TRBV12-4	few	TRBJ1-5	TRBD1	CASSNSDREGQHF	TGTGCCAGCAGTAACAGCGACAGGGAAGGGCAGCATTTT
TRBV18	.	TRBJ2-7	.	CASSPVAEAYEQYF	TGTGCCAGCTCACCGGTAGCGGAGGCCTACGAGCAGTACTTC